Reported below is one TCR beta chain. TCRdb's copy holds only in-frame clones and misses some; the assay was immunoSEQ multiplex PCR. The sample has tens of thousands of clones; about nine tenths are singletons. This sample is drawn from a study of T cell changes during pregnancy in multiple sclerosis. V was shortened by 3 bases and J by 3 bases, with 12 bases between the two germline ends. The V gene's germline CDR1 is SGHRS and CDR2 YFSETQ. The CDR3 length is 15 residues. The material sequenced was peripheral blood, taken after pregnancy. The TCR was taken from a female donor in good health, enrolled as a control in a pregnancy study. This sequence joins TRBV5-1 and TRBJ1-4; D is unresolved. CDR3 region: CASSWRPGANEKLFF. The CDR3 DNA is TGCGCCAGCAGCTGGAGACCCGGAGCTAATGAAAAACTGTTTTTT.